Presented here are 18 T cell receptor beta chains from one specimen sequenced in a study of blood T cells in healthy people across ages. Sample-barcoded 5' priming and a J-beta primer mix drove a second PCR of 7 to 11 cycles. TCRdb fed the 5' RACE reads into MiXCR, producing one record per CDR3 protein. Of about 650,000 distinct CDR3 sequences listed, roughly half are singletons. The specimen sequenced was blood. The receptor source for this set is a woman of 80 years or more in good health.

Only a few counts were recorded for this clonotype. The chain links TRBV3-1 to TRBJ2-1; 9 nucleotides agree with TRBD1. There are 12 residues in the CDR3. Germline CDR1 and CDR2: LGHDT and YNNKEL (reference sequence). Trimming removed 5 bases from V and 12 bases from J; junction bases left unmatched: 5. CDR3: CASSYRTGVQFF. CDR3 bases: TGTGCCAGCAGCTACAGGACAGGGGTGCAGTTCTTC.

The chain is built from TRBV6-5 and TRBJ2-3, with TRBD1 as a possible D gene (5 bases). Between the trimmed V and J ends, which lost 1 base and 3 bases, there was a span of 11 bases. CDR3 length equals 15 residues. Germline V gives CDR1 MNHEY, CDR2 SVGAGI. The DNA for the CDR3 is TGTGCCAGCAGTTACTGGGCAGGGCAGACAGATACGCAGTATTTT. Its translation is CASSYWAGQTDTQYF.

Regarding this clonotype: It may be a read error: a sequence one base away is much more abundant. The V and J genes are TRBV7-3 and TRBJ1-1; D gene unclear. Per germline, CDR1 SGHTA and CDR2 FQGTGA. This CDR3 region has 13 residues. CDR3 in amino acids: CASSSEMNTGAFF. As DNA, the CDR3 is TGTGCCAGCAGCTCAGAGATGAACACTGGAGCTTTCTTT.

This clonotype was counted ten times or more. The gene calls are TRBV20-1 and TRBJ2-5; D not certain. Germline assignment: CDR1 DFQATT and CDR2 SNEGSKA (reference sequence). The V and J ends lost 5 bases and 4 bases respectively, with 20 bases between them. CDR3 length equals 15 residues. CDR3: CSALRAIGSGETQYF. The CDR3 DNA follows: TGCAGTGCTCTACGAGCGATAGGTTCGGGAGAGACCCAGTACTTC.

The chain employs TRBV6-2 or TRBV6-3 and TRBJ2-7, with D tentatively TRBD1 or TRBD2 (5 bases each). Germline values: CDR1 MNHEY, CDR2 SVGEGT. The V and J ends lost 2 bases and 0 bases respectively, with 20 bases between them. There are 18 residues in the CDR3. The CDR3 DNA reads as TGTGCCAGCAGTTACCCTCTGGGGACGGGGAGCAGCTCCTACGAGCAGTACTTC. Amino acids: CASSYPLGTGSSSYEQYF.

The V and J genes are TRBV12-3 or TRBV12-4 and TRBJ1-6; no clear D gene. CDR3 length: 19 amino acids. Deletions cut 6 bases from V and 4 bases from J, with 25 bases between. This chain's CDR3 is CASSFVASRETKYNSPLHF. The CDR3 nucleotides are TGTGCCAGCAGCTTCGTGGCTTCTAGGGAAACAAAGTATAATTCACCCCTCCACTTT.

This clonotype was seen many times. V gene TRBV5-5 combines with J gene TRBJ2-1, with D hard to call. Trimming cost V 3 bases and J 6 bases, with 7 bases left between them. CDR3 size: 12 residues. The germline gives CDR1 SGHKS, CDR2 YYEKEE (reference sequence). Here the CDR3 DNA reads TGTGCCAGCAGCTCCAGGACCAATGAGCAGTTCTTC. Protein: CASSSRTNEQFF. Based on the CDR3 plus reference TRBV5-5 and TRBJ2-1, the full variable domain is DAGVTQSPTHLIKTRGQQVTLRCSPISGHKSVSWYQQVLGQGPQFIFQYYEKEERGRGNFPDRFSARQFPNYSSELNVNALLLGDSALYLCASSSRTNEQFFGPGTRLTVL.

This clonotype came up many times. The chain combines TRBV7-6 with TRBJ2-7; no reliable D call. Germline V gene data show CDR1 as SGHVS and CDR2 as FNYEAQ. The CDR3 is 15 amino acids. Trimming stripped 2 bases from V and 0 bases from J, with 11 bases between. The CDR3 spells CASSLSPGDSYEQYF. CDR3 bases: TGTGCCAGCAGCTTATCCCCCGGCGACTCCTACGAGCAGTACTTC.

The V and J genes are TRBV12-3 or TRBV12-4 and TRBJ1-5; possibly TRBD1 for D (5 bases). The CDR3 sequence is 14 residues long. Trimming cost V 8 bases and J 0 bases, with 11 bases left between them. The CDR3 protein is CASGWGYSNQPQHF. The CDR3 DNA sequence: TGTGCCAGCGGGTGGGGCTATAGCAATCAGCCCCAGCATTTT.

This clonotype appeared once. The chain uses TRBV27 and TRBJ1-6; 7 positions match TRBD1. This CDR3 has 15 residues. J lost 8 bases, V lost 5 bases, and 9 bases had no gene match. From germline, CDR1 is MNHEY and CDR2 SMNVEV (reference sequence). Here the CDR3 reads CASSPLTGAHSPLHF. The CDR3 bases are TGTGCCAGCAGTCCCCTAACAGGGGCTCATTCACCCCTCCACTTT.

This clonotype turned up a few times. The rearrangement links TRBV27 to TRBJ2-2; D is perhaps TRBD1 (5 bases). In germline, CDR1 is MNHEY, CDR2 SMNVEV (reference sequence). The CDR3 runs to 15 residues. The V end was cut by 10 bases, the J end by 2 bases, with 17 bases between. This CDR3 reads CATTATVRNTGELFF. In nucleotides, the CDR3 is TGTGCCACAACTGCGACAGTGAGAAACACCGGGGAGCTGTTTTTT.

The chain links TRBV20-1 to TRBJ1-5; D is unresolved. This CDR3 contains 13 residues. Germline lookup yields CDR1 DFQATT and CDR2 SNEGSKA (reference sequence). CDR3 in DNA: TGCAGCGCTCAAGGGATGCGCAATCAGCCCCAGCATTTT. This translates into CSAQGMRNQPQHF.

The chain carries TRBV20-1 and TRBJ2-1; TRBD1 agrees at 11 bases. The J segment lost 8 bases and the V segment lost 6 bases, leaving 6 bases of the junction unmatched. Germline V gene data show CDR1 as DFQATT and CDR2 as SNEGSKA (reference sequence). The length of the CDR3 is 13 residues. The DNA for the CDR3 is TGCAGTGCCCCGGGACAGGGGGTATATGAGCAGTTCTTC. It specifies CSAPGQGVYEQFF.

Concerning this clonotype itself: This may be a read error: a much more frequent sequence differs by one nucleotide. The chain couples TRBV20-1 to TRBJ2-7; 8 bases match TRBD2. The J call could be wrong; TRBJ2-5 is a better fit for the DNA end. Germline V gene data show CDR1 as DFQATT and CDR2 as SNEGSKA (reference sequence). CDR3 size: 14 residues. CDR3 coding DNA: TGCAGTGCTCCCCGCGGGGGGCCCCAAGGGACCCAGTACTTC. Its protein product is CSAPRGGPQGTQYF.

V is TRBV29-1 and J is TRBJ1-5; D uncertain. The CDR3 runs to 13 residues. Trimming took 0 bases from V and 5 from J, leaving 8 bases between them. Looked up from germline, CDR1 is SQVTM and CDR2 is ANQGSEA. The CDR3 reads CSVEDSMDQPQHF. The CDR3 nucleotides read TGCAGCGTTGAAGACAGCATGGATCAGCCCCAGCATTTT.

The CDR3 region has the DNA TGTGCCAGCAGCGTAGCAGGAGCGGGAGAGCAGTACTTC. It codes for CASSVAGAGEQYF. This rearrangement joins TRBV9 to TRBJ2-4; 8 bases are shared with TRBD2. The CDR3 length is 13 residues. Trimming at V came to 0 bases and at J to 13 bases, leaving 6 bases not matched to a gene. Germline-derived CDR1 and CDR2 are SGDLS and YYNGEE.

The V gene is TRBV29-1, the J gene TRBJ1-2; 8 bases agree with TRBD1. Germline V gives CDR1 SQVTM, CDR2 ANQGSEA. Trimming took 6 bases from V and 8 from J; bases not matched to a gene: 14. The CDR3 length is 14 residues. CDR3 protein: CSVEQFQGARGYTF. Written as DNA, the CDR3 is TGCAGCGTGGAGCAGTTCCAGGGGGCGCGGGGCTACACCTTC.

The rearrangement uses TRBV7-9 and TRBJ2-7; TRBD1 matches at 7 bases. Germline V CDR1 and CDR2: SEHNR, FQNEAQ (reference sequence). The V and J ends lost 2 bases and 4 bases, in that order; junction bases with no gene match: 8. The CDR3 spans 15 residues. The DNA for the CDR3 is TGTGCCAGCAGCTTACCACAGGGACAGCCATACGAGCAGTACTTC. This translates into CASSLPQGQPYEQYF.